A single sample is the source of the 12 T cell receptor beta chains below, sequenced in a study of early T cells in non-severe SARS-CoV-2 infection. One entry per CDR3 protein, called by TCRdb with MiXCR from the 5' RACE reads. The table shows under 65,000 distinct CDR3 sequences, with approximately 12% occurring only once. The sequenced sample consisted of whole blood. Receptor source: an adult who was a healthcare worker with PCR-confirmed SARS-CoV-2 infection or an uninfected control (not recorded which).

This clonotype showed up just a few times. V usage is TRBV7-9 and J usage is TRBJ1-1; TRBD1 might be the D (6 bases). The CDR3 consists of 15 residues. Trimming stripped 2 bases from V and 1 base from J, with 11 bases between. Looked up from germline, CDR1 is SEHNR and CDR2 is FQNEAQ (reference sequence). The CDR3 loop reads CASSLWQGQNTEAFF. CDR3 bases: TGTGCCAGCAGCTTATGGCAGGGGCAGAACACTGAAGCTTTCTTT.

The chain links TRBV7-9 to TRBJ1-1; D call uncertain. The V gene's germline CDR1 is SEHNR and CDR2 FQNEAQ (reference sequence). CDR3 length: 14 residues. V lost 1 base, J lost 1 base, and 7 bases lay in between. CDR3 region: CASSLVRENTEAFF. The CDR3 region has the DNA TGTGCCAGCAGCTTAGTTCGGGAGAACACTGAAGCTTTCTTT.

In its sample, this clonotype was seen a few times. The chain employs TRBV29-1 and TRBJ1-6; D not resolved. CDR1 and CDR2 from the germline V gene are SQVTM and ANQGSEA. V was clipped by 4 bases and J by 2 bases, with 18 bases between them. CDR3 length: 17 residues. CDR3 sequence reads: CSVAGSPPGPYNSPLHF. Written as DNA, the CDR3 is TGCAGCGTTGCGGGATCTCCCCCAGGTCCCTATAATTCACCCCTCCACTTT.

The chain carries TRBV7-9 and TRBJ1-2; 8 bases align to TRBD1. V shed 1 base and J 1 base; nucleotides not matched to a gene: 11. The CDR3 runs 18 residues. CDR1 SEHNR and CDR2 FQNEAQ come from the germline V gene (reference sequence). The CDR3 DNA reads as TGTGCCAGCAGCTTAGTCGGGACAGGCCGCTTCGTTAACTATGGCTACACCTTC. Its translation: CASSLVGTGRFVNYGYTF.

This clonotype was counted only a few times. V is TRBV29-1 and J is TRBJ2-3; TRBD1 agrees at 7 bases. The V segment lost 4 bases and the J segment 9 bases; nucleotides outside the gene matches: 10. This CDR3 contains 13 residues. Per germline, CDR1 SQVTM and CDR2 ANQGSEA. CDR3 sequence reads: CSVVKEQGRTQYF. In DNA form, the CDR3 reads TGCAGCGTTGTCAAAGAACAGGGGAGAACGCAGTATTTT.

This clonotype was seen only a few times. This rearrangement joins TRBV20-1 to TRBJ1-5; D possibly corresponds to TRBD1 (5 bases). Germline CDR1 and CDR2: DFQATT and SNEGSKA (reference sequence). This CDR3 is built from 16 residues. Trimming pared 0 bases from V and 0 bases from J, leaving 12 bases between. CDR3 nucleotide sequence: TGCAGTGCTAGAGATTTAAAGGGACCTAGCAATCAGCCCCAGCATTTT. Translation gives CSARDLKGPSNQPQHF.

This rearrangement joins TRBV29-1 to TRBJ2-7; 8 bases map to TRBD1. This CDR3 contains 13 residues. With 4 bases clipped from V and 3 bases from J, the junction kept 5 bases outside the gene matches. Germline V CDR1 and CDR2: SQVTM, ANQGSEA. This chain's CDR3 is CSVASGQVYEQYF. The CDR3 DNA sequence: TGCAGCGTTGCTTCGGGACAGGTCTACGAGCAGTACTTC.

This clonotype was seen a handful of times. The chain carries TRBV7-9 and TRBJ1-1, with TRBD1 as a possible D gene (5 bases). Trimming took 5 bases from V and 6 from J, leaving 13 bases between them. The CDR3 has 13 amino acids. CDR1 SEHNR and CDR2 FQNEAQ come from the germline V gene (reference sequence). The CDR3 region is CASSPWGGAEAFF. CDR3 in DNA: TGTGCCAGCAGCCCCTGGGGAGGGGCTGAAGCTTTCTTT.

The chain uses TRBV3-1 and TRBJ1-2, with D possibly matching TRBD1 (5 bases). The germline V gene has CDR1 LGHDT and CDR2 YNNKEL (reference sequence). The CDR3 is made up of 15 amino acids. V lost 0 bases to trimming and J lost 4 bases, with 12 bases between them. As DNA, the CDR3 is TGTGCCAGCAGCCAAGAAGGGCGGGGGACCTATGGCTACACCTTC. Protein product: CASSQEGRGTYGYTF.

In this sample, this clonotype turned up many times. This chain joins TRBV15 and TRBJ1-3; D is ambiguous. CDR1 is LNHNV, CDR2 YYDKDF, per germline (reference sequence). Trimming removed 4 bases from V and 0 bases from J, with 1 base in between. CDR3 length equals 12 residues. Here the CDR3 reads CATSISGNTIYF. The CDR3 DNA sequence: TGTGCCACCAGCATCTCTGGAAACACCATATATTTT.

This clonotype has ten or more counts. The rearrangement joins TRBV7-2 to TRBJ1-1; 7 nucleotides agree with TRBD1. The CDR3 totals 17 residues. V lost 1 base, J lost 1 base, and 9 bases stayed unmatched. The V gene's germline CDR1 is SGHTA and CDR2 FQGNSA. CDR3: CASSLGQGGVRNTEAFF. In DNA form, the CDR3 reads TGTGCCAGCAGCTTAGGACAGGGTGGCGTCAGGAACACTGAAGCTTTCTTT.

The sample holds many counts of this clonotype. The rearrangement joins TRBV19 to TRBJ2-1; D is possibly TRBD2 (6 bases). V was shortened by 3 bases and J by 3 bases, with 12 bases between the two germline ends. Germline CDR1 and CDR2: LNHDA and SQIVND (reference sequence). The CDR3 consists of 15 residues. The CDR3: CASSISSRGYNEQFF. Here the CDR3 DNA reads TGTGCCAGTAGTATCTCATCGCGGGGCTACAATGAGCAGTTCTTC.